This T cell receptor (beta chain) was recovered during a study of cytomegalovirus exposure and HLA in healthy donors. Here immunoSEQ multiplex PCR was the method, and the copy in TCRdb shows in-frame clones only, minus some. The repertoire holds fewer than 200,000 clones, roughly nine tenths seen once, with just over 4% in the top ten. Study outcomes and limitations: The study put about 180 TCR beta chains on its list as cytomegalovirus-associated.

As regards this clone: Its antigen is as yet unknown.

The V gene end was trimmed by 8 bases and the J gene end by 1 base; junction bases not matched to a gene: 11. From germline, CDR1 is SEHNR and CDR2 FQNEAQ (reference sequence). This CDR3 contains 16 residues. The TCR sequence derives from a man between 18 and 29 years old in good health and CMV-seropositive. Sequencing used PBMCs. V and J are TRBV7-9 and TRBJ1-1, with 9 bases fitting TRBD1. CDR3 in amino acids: CASRGTGSFPNTEAFF. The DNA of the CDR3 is TGTGCCAGCCGCGGGACAGGGAGTTTCCCGAACACTGAAGCTTTCTTT.